This is a list of T cell receptor beta chains from one sample in a study of T-cell reconstitution after alpha-beta-depleted transplantation in children. TCRdb recomputed calls from the PCR reads with MiXCR, one row per CDR3 protein. Seen here are about 980,000 distinct CDR3 sequences, around 30% observed once, and the top ten hold about 28%. The source material was PBMCs, mostly from graft donor cells, sampled 360 days after TCRalphabeta/CD19-depleted stem cell transplant. The receptors were sampled from a boy younger than two who had a stem cell transplant for SCID, so the T cells may come from the graft donor. CDR3s include the opening cysteine and the closing phenylalanine or tryptophan. Fields, in order: V gene, J gene, CDR3 protein.

>TRBV29-1|TRBJ2-7
CSVEIRGIYEQYF
>TRBV4-1|TRBJ2-7
CASSPGQGAFYEQYF
>TRBV20-1|TRBJ1-2
CSARVVSYGYTF
>TRBV10-3|TRBJ2-1
CAIGTGTYNEQFF
>TRBV29-1|TRBJ2-7
CSAKEGYEQYF
>TRBV4-3|TRBJ2-7
CASSQDWDRDYEQYF
>TRBV7-2|TRBJ2-7
CASSLGGTGVSFYEQYF
>TRBV9|TRBJ2-7
CASSVGSMDAYEQYF
>TRBV12-3/TRBV12-4|TRBJ1-2
CASSFLGGRGGYTF
>TRBV7-8|TRBJ2-7
CASSLLDGAYEQYF
>TRBV6-1|TRBJ2-7
CASSDWTGSSYEQYF
>TRBV20-1|TRBJ2-5
CCARRFGTSLQETQYF
>TRBV5-6|TRBJ2-1
CASSLGQGQYEQFF
>TRBV11-2|TRBJ1-1
CASSHLNRLYTEAFF
>TRBV29-1|TRBJ1-2
CSVLGGGDGYTF
>TRBV12-3/TRBV12-4|TRBJ2-3
CASRVGYGDTQYF
>TRBV20-1|TRBJ1-6
CSARPWGLPLHF
>TRBV20-1|TRBJ2-5
CSASRDAQETQYF
>TRBV6-5|TRBJ2-5
CASSYLGQGAKTQYF
>TRBV6-2/TRBV6-3|TRBJ2-5
CASSYTIAGGLQETQYF
>TRBV7-2|TRBJ1-1
CASSLSRDFLTEAFF
>TRBV5-1|TRBJ2-5
CASSLAAKKRDYSEFEETQYF
>TRBV12-3/TRBV12-4|TRBJ1-4
CASSELATNEKLFF
>TRBV20-1|TRBJ1-6
CSARGVQDFNNSPLHF
>TRBV6-2/TRBV6-3|TRBJ1-2
CASSYRSVYGYTF
>TRBV20-1|TRBJ2-1
CSAVLAGAPIYNEQFF
>TRBV5-1|TRBJ2-3
CASSSGDIVAGQYF